The 6 T cell receptor beta chains in this list originate from one sample, sequenced in a study of metastatic and nonmetastatic thyroid tumors. Every patient was untreated before thyroid surgery. TCRdb used MiXCR to call clones anew from the PCR reads. This table holds around 20,000 clones, roughly 25% found once. The material sequenced was tumor tissue. These TCRs come from a female donor with papillary thyroid cancer or a benign thyroid nodule (not recorded which). Some clones in this sample may be carry-over from other donors' samples.

The sample holds a few counts of this clone. The V call is TRBV6-5, the J call TRBJ1-5, with a possible D match to TRBD1 (5 bases). This CDR3 comprises 13 residues. Germline CDR1 MNHEY, CDR2 SVGAGI. Trimming took 5 bases from V and 11 from J, leaving 16 bases between them. Here the CDR3 reads CASSHARPGTQHF. CDR3 coding DNA: TGTGCCAGCAGTCACGCCCGTCCAGGGACCCAGCATTTT.

This clone qualifies as medium-sized. The chain uses TRBV28 and TRBJ1-5; possibly TRBD1 for D (5 bases). The CDR3 runs 13 residues. Trimming left V 5 bases short and J 7 bases short, with 12 bases between. The germline gives CDR1 MDHEN, CDR2 SYDVKM. CDR3 in DNA: TGTGCCAGCAGTAAGGGACCGCGGCAGCCCCAGCATTTT. It codes for CASSKGPRQPQHF.

The chain couples TRBV6-1 to TRBJ2-5; TRBD1 matches at 8 bases. Germline assignment: CDR1 MNHNS and CDR2 SASEGT. The CDR3 runs 11 residues. Unmatched junction bases numbered 0, after V lost 8 bases and J lost 4 bases. CDR3 DNA sequence: TGTGCCAGCGACAGGGGAGAGACCCAGTACTTC. It encodes CASDRGETQYF.

This clone came up a few times. The rearrangement joins TRBV12-3 or TRBV12-4 to TRBJ2-7; TRBD1 is a possible D gene (6 bases). This CDR3 comprises 14 residues. V lost 4 bases to trimming and J lost 7 bases, with 17 bases between them. The CDR3 reads CASSSDSGSLEQYF. CDR3 sequence (DNA): TGTGCCAGCAGTTCGGACAGCGGATCCCTGGAGCAGTACTTC.

The J gene is TRBJ2-7, the V gene TRBV30, with D unclear. In germline, CDR1 is GTSNPN, CDR2 SVGIG (reference sequence). The CDR3 contains 11 residues. Trimming removed 5 bases from V and 3 bases from J, with 8 bases in between. The CDR3 sequence: CAWVGNYEQYF. In DNA, the CDR3 is TGTGCCTGGGTAGGGAACTACGAGCAGTACTTC. The entire variable domain, with the rest obtained from reference TRBV30 and TRBJ2-7, is as follows: SQTIHQWPATLVQPVGSPLSLECTVEGTSNPNLYWYRQAAGRGLQLLFYSVGIGQISSEVPQNLSASRPQDRQFILSSKKLLLSDSGFYLCAWVGNYEQYFGPGTRLTVT.

CDR3 in amino acids: CASSLGKTSAGEQYF. The CDR3 DNA reads as TGTGCCAGCAGCTTAGGTAAAACTAGCGCGGGCGAGCAGTACTTC. The rearrangement joins TRBV11-2 to TRBJ2-7; TRBD2 matches 7 bases. CDR1 and CDR2 (germline): SGHAT, FQNNGV. The CDR3 length is 15 residues. J was trimmed by 6 bases and V by 1 base; bases with no gene match: 9.